A selection of T cell receptor beta chains follows, all from one sample in a study of neurological immune-mediated disorders. Using its own MiXCR run on the 5' RACE reads, TCRdb lists one record per CDR3 protein. This table has 81,000 or so distinct CDR3 sequences, 4% to 6% appearing once. Sequencing used PBMCs. Source of these receptors: a woman aged 25 to 39 with multiple sclerosis. Each CDR3 is given with its conserved first and last residue. A D gene is named only where the DNA matches it firmly. For some rows the clone size is stated as once, few or many, or as a class when expanded; others skip it.

TRBD1	TRBJ1-1	many	TRBV7-2	CASSYPGQGADTEAFF	TGTGCCAGCAGTTATCCGGGACAGGGGGCCGACACTGAAGCTTTCTTT
-	TRBJ2-1	many	TRBV24-1	CATSDREYNEQFF	TGTGCCACCAGTGACAGGGAATACAATGAGCAGTTCTTC
-	TRBJ2-1	many	TRBV5-1	CASSLLRGPNEQFF	TGCGCCAGCAGCTTGTTGAGAGGGCCCAATGAGCAGTTCTTC
-	TRBJ1-5	many	TRBV6-1	CASQLNARPSNQPQHF	TGTGCCAGCCAACTTAATGCCCGACCTAGCAATCAGCCCCAGCATTTT
-	TRBJ1-1	-	TRBV18	CASSQGQQFEAFF	TGTGCCAGCTCACAAGGACAGCAGTTTGAAGCTTTCTTT
-	TRBJ1-5	-	TRBV21-1	CASSKGDQPQHF	TGTGCCAGCAGCAAAGGCGATCAGCCCCAGCATTTT
-	TRBJ1-1	few	TRBV14	CASSRFRGNTEAFF	TGTGCCAGCAGCCGGTTCAGGGGGAACACTGAAGCTTTCTTT
TRBD1	TRBJ1-1	many	TRBV5-1	CASSVVQGASGNTEAFF	TGCGCCAGCAGCGTCGTGCAGGGGGCGTCTGGGAACACTGAAGCTTTCTTT
-	TRBJ2-1	many	TRBV20-1	CSANPASPSRMNNEQFF	TGCAGTGCTAACCCCGCCTCCCCCAGCAGGATGAACAATGAGCAGTTCTTC
-	TRBJ1-4	many	TRBV12-3/TRBV12-4	CASSLGTDEKLFF	TGTGCCAGCAGCCTAGGAACCGACGAAAAACTGTTTTTT
-	TRBJ2-7	many	TRBV5-1	CASSLGLAGRFYEQYF	TGCGCCAGCAGCTTGGGCCTTGCAGGCAGATTCTACGAGCAGTACTTC
-	TRBJ2-7	many	TRBV5-1	CASSLGERAASYEQYF	TGCGCCAGCAGCTTGGGGGAGCGGGCTGCGTCCTACGAGCAGTACTTC
-	TRBJ1-1	many	TRBV5-5	CASSGGGALEAFF	TGTGCCAGCAGCGGGGGAGGGGCCCTTGAAGCTTTCTTT
TRBD1	TRBJ1-6	-	TRBV7-8	CASSLLPGTGDPSYNSPLHF	TGTGCCAGCAGCCTTTTACCTGGGACAGGGGATCCCTCCTATAATTCACCCCTCCACTTT
TRBD1	TRBJ1-1	many	TRBV10-3	CATALQGEGTEAFF	TGTGCCACCGCATTACAGGGGGAGGGCACTGAAGCTTTCTTT
TRBD2	TRBJ2-1	-	TRBV20-1	CSAREAAGSYNEQFF	TGCAGTGCTAGAGAGGCAGCGGGAAGCTACAATGAGCAGTTCTTC
-	TRBJ1-1	many	TRBV27	CASSLFSLRNTEAFF	TGTGCCAGCAGTTTATTCAGCCTAAGGAACACTGAAGCTTTCTTT
TRBD1	TRBJ1-1	many	TRBV6-1	CASSERQGGAVGAFF	TGTGCCAGCAGTGAACGTCAAGGGGGCGCGGTGGGAGCTTTCTTT
TRBD2	TRBJ2-5	few	TRBV27	CASGVAGGTQYF	TGTGCCAGCGGGGTAGCGGGAGGTACCCAGTACTTC
TRBD2	TRBJ2-1	many	TRBV6-2/TRBV6-3	CASTAAGGSNEQFF	TGTGCCAGCACGGCAGCGGGAGGGTCGAATGAGCAGTTCTTC
TRBD1	TRBJ2-1	many	TRBV14	CASSGLAYRGYNEQFF	TGTGCCAGCAGCGGACTGGCCTACAGGGGCTACAATGAGCAGTTCTTC
-	TRBJ1-1	many	TRBV5-1	CASSLAWGSDTEAFF	TGCGCCAGCAGCTTGGCCTGGGGGTCGGACACTGAAGCTTTCTTT
-	TRBJ1-1	many	TRBV11-2	CASSGRVLHTEAFF	TGTGCCAGCAGCGGTAGGGTGTTGCACACTGAAGCTTTCTTT
-	TRBJ1-6	many	TRBV12-3/TRBV12-4	CASTPGLGINSPLHF	TGTGCCAGCACCCCAGGGTTAGGTATTAATTCACCCCTCCACTTT
TRBD2	TRBJ2-3	many	TRBV18	CASSPPRAGTDTQYF	TGTGCCAGCTCACCGCCCCGAGCGGGGACAGATACGCAGTATTTT
-	TRBJ1-2	many	TRBV2	CASSVYREANYGYTF	TGTGCCAGCAGCGTTTACAGGGAAGCTAACTATGGCTACACCTTC
-	TRBJ2-3	many	TRBV20-1	CSATSGREFSTDTQYF	TGCAGTGCTACCTCAGGACGGGAGTTTAGCACAGATACGCAGTATTTT
TRBD1	TRBJ1-5	-	TRBV5-1	CASSLSAGGDQPQHF	TGCGCCAGCAGCTTGTCGGCAGGGGGAGATCAGCCCCAGCATTTT
-	TRBJ2-7	many	TRBV12-3/TRBV12-4	CATNGQLMTYEQYF	TGTGCCACGAATGGACAGTTAATGACCTACGAGCAGTACTTC
-	TRBJ1-6	many	TRBV6-5	CASSTPSSGSRRNSPLHF	TGTGCCAGCAGTACCCCCTCGTCAGGTTCAAGGAGGAATTCACCCCTCCACTTT
-	TRBJ2-5	-	TRBV7-3	CASSLSDQETQYF	TGTGCCAGCAGCTTGTCAGATCAAGAGACCCAGTACTTC
-	TRBJ1-4	many	TRBV20-1	CSARFPSGRAEKLFF	TGCAGTGCTAGATTCCCCTCAGGGAGGGCTGAAAAACTGTTTTTT
TRBD1	TRBJ2-1	few	TRBV15	CATSSLGQVNSYNEQFF	TGTGCCACCAGCAGCTTAGGACAGGTTAACTCCTACAATGAGCAGTTCTTC